What follows are 2 T cell receptor beta chains derived from one specimen sequenced in a study of graft-versus-host responses after intestinal transplantation. TCRdb keeps only in-frame clones here, not all; method: immunoSEQ multiplex PCR. The table includes 7,800 or so clones, about 29% detected once. Sequencing used alloreactive CD4+ T cells from a mixed lymphocyte reaction culture, obtained before transplantation. Subset denoted: CFSE-low proliferating T cells sorted from roughly 6-day pre-transplant mixed lymphocyte reaction (GvH or HvG direction). The receptor source for this set is a human patient who was an organ donor for intestinal transplantation.

The CDR3 sequence is CASSLTSVGGTGANVLTF. The CDR3 nucleotides read TGTGCCAGCAGCTTAACCTCTGTCGGGGGAACTGGGGCCAACGTCCTGACTTTC. The genes are TRBV7-3 and TRBJ2-6; the D gene is possibly TRBD2 (6 bases). CDR1 SGHTA and CDR2 FQGTGA come from the germline V gene. This CDR3 region has 18 residues. Trimming shortened V by 0 bases and J by 2 bases, and 14 bases separated the two germline ends.

This clone has only a few counts. The V call is TRBV5-4, the J call TRBJ2-3; D ambiguous. The CDR3 covers 11 residues. Germline V gene data show CDR1 as SGHNT and CDR2 as YYREEE (reference sequence). Deletions cut 3 bases from V and 3 bases from J, with 2 bases between. CDR3 nucleotide sequence: TGTGCCAGCAGCTCAACAGATACGCAGTATTTT. Residues: CASSSTDTQYF. The full variable domain, completed using reference TRBV5-4 and TRBJ2-3, is ETGVTQSPTHLIKTRGQQVTLRCSSQSGHNTVSWYQQALGQGPQFIFQYYREEENGRGNFPPRFSGLQFPNYSSELNVNALELDDSALYLCASSSTDTQYFGPGTRLTVL.